Listed below are T cell receptor beta chains from one sample, sequenced in a study of blood T cell repertoires in COVID-19. Generated by immunoSEQ multiplex PCR, the TCRdb table keeps only in-frame clones and is missing some. The sample lists 120,000 to 150,000 clones, under 90% occurring once. Sample: PBMCs or T cells enriched from blood (not recorded which). The receptor set was obtained from a woman between 18 and 29 years old who had been exposed to COVID-19. Both conserved end residues are part of each CDR3.

cdr3_length j_call v_call cdr3_aa
13 TRBJ2-2 TRBV5-4 CASSTQGPGELFF
11 TRBJ2-5 TRBV19 CASSPGQGKYF
16 TRBJ1-1 TRBV27 CASSLLTKVGNAEAFF
15 TRBJ1-2 TRBV7-2 CASSLGSGFNYGYTF
15 TRBJ2-2 TRBV5-1 CASSPQLSGSGELFF
13 TRBJ1-2 TRBV18 CASSSDRAYGYTF
15 TRBJ1-3 TRBV14 CASSPLQVTGNTIYF
15 TRBJ2-1 TRBV5-1 CASSPGASGYNEQFF
16 TRBJ2-2 TRBV11-3 CASSLGGRLGAGELFF
17 TRBJ2-6 TRBV7-9 CASSFPGYISGANVLTF
14 TRBJ2-7 TRBV3-1/TRBV3-2 CASSLGSSDGGQYF
12 TRBJ2-1 TRBV29-1 CSVERADNEQFF
15 TRBJ1-5 TRBV28 CASNPGQGASQPQHF
13 TRBJ2-7 TRBV19 CASQTPGSYEQYF
14 TRBJ2-2 TRBV11-3 CASSFDRDTGELFF
12 TRBJ1-1 TRBV25-1 CASSENYGGAFF
16 TRBJ1-4 TRBV7-9 CASSLGDRGANEKLFF
11 TRBJ1-1 TRBV30 CAWGTAVRAFF
15 TRBJ2-3 TRBV6-4 CASSDTTGGADTQYF
15 TRBJ2-3 TRBV6-4 CASSESRSGGDTQYF
13 TRBJ1-5 TRBV6-1 CASSEQAGQPQHF
13 TRBJ1-6 TRBV19 CAVQGLGRSPLHF
16 TRBJ2-1 TRBV18 CASSPPSSGRNNEQFF
13 TRBJ2-7 TRBV28 CASRSGTNYEQYF
15 TRBJ1-2 TRBV15 CATSRVQGANYGYTF
15 TRBJ2-7 TRBV11-3 CASSQTSGSSYEQYF
20 TRBJ2-7 TRBV21-1 CASSKSWSRDRAGRAYEQYF
12 TRBJ2-7 TRBV2 CASSPSGDEQYF